This T cell receptor (beta chain) comes out of a study of shared clonotypes between healthy human individuals. As for the study in general: Each donor's CD4 naive and CD4 memory cells filled three plates apiece, CD8 naive two, and CD8 memory one.

Study-level results: What rarefaction showed was incomplete sorted-subset sequencing despite large depth.

Original data processing: Junction-only sequences without quality scores came from ImmunoSEQ, so filtering differed. Only in-frame clones appear in the TCRdb table, and some are missing; sequencing was by immunoSEQ multiplex PCR. V, J and clone size are taken as reported in that table, and D and trimming were inferred from the DNA itself. Of roughly 1,500,000 clones in the sample, approximately 98.5% are singletons; the top ten hold under 0.45%. Trimming stripped 5 bases from V and 7 bases from J, with 22 bases between. The CDR3 runs to 15 residues. Germline V gene sequence: CDR1 SGHRS, CDR2 YFSETQ. Concerning this clone: The target antigen is unknown.

Specimen: naive CD4+ T cells sorted from blood. Subset described: CD45RA+ positively selected. V is TRBV5-1 and J is TRBJ2-7, with a possible D match to TRBD2 (6 bases). This TCR came from a man aged 25 to 40 in good health. CDR3 region: CASRKLEGSGLEQYF. In DNA form, the CDR3 reads TGCGCCAGCAGGAAGCTGGAGGGGAGCGGATTGGAGCAGTACTTC.